This T cell receptor beta chain came from a study of T cells in tuberculosis. In the study overall: A South African cohort included IGRA-negative adolescents, latently infected IGRA-positive adolescents and adults with active tuberculosis.

The study's findings and limits: GMM-specific TCRs were nearer to active tuberculosis alpha repertoires, suggesting expansion. The TCR-beta difference was not significant; alpha differences partly reflected length.

Measured with immunoSEQ multiplex PCR; TCRdb has only the in-frame clones, and not every one. The sample has approximately 35,000 clones, under 98% seen once. Trimming stripped 5 bases from V and 1 base from J, with 8 bases between. CDR1 and CDR2 (germline): LNHDA, SQIVND (reference sequence). The CDR3 is 13 residues long. A note on this clone: Its specificity is unknown.

The clonotype originates from a donor aged 10 to 29 with latent tuberculosis or without tuberculosis infection. The V call is TRBV19, the J call TRBJ1-1; possible D gene TRBD1, 5 bases. The sample was PBMCs. CDR3 sequence (DNA): TGTGCCAGTAGTGACACAGGGAACACTGAAGCTTTCTTT. This translates into CASSDTGNTEAFF.